This T cell receptor beta chain is drawn from a study of identical twins. The study, taken as a whole, reports: Within cord blood, abundant beta clonotypes carried fewer insertions, but memory repertoires showed no such trend.

Healthy Caucasian donors formed the entire cohort. From the 5' RACE reads, TCRdb called clonotypes with MiXCR, one entry per CDR3 protein. The table records around 530,000 distinct CDR3 sequences, over 12% of them present only once. Trimming took 5 bases from V and 4 from J, leaving 12 bases between them. The CDR3 sequence is 14 residues long. CDR1 is SGHRS and CDR2 is YFSETQ in the germline V gene. In the case of this clonotype: The target antigen is unknown.

This sample also belongs to another study, concerning yellow fever vaccine responses in identical twins.

This clonotype originated in a woman between 18 and 29 years old in good health. The J gene is TRBJ2-2, the V gene TRBV5-1; D is unresolved. The sample was CD4+ T cells sorted from blood. CDR3 sequence (DNA): TGCGCCAGCAGTTGGGCGGCCACCACCGGGGAGCTGTTTTTT. Residues: CASSWAATTGELFF.